The next 16 T cell receptor beta chains were all read from a single sample in a study of graft-versus-host responses after intestinal transplantation (dated by TCRdb to the early 2020s). Library method: the immunoSEQ multiplex PCR assay. This immuneACCESS table, as held by TCRdb, lists in-frame sequences with V and J called but not all clones. Of the missing ones, under half trace to an unresolved V gene in checked studies; the others have no known cause. The sample includes roughly 99,000 clones, with around 93% observed a single time. The top ten clones comprise approximately 0.07% of the sample. These TCRs' antigens remain unknown. The time point label here, explained by the study, means: cells obtained before transplantation from donor or recipient. The source material was unstimulated CD8+ T cells sorted from spleen or lymph node cells, sampled before transplant. Receptor source: a human donor who was the organ donor for an intestinal transplant.

This chain uses TRBV4-1 with TRBJ2-7, with 7 bases identical to TRBD1. V lost 3 bases and J lost 0; bases outside the gene matches: 5. This CDR3 is 15 amino acids long. CDR1 and CDR2 from the germline V gene are MGHRA and YSYEKL. CDR3 sequence reads: CASSQRTGVSYEQYF. The CDR3 DNA reads as TGCGCCAGCAGCCAGAGGACAGGCGTCTCCTACGAGCAGTACTTC.

This clone was picked up one time. V and J are TRBV7-7 and TRBJ2-1; D is perhaps TRBD2 (5 bases). Germline CDR1 and CDR2: SSHAT and FNYEAQ (reference sequence). The CDR3 extends over 14 amino acids. V lost 2 bases, J lost 7 bases, and 12 bases lay in between. The CDR3 DNA follows: TGTGCCAGCAGCTTAACGGCTAGCTCGAATGAGCAGTTCTTC. Translated, it gives CASSLTASSNEQFF.

This chain joins TRBV6-6 and TRBJ2-6; the D gene is possibly TRBD2 (6 bases). The V and J ends lost 10 bases and 4 bases respectively, with 14 bases between them. This CDR3 has 14 amino acids. Germline CDR1 MNHNY, CDR2 SVGAGI (reference sequence). The DNA for the CDR3 is TGTGCCATCGGAGGGACGGGAGGGGCCAACGTCCTGACTTTC. Translating gives CAIGGTGGANVLTF.

This sequence joins TRBV7-6 and TRBJ2-7, with a weak D call TRBD2 (6 bases). Germline loops: CDR1 SGHVS, CDR2 FNYEAQ. The V and J ends lost 1 base and 3 bases respectively, with 16 bases between them. This CDR3 is 16 amino acids long. The CDR3 bases are TGTGCCAGCAGCTTAGGGTATGCGGGACCCAGCTACGAGCAGTACTTC. The encoded protein is CASSLGYAGPSYEQYF.

This clone was seen a single time. The chain links TRBV12-5 to TRBJ1-2, with D perhaps matching TRBD1 (6 bases). From germline, CDR1 is LGHNT and CDR2 FRNRAP. The CDR3 runs to 16 residues. The ends were cut back, 3 bases at V and 7 bases at J, with 21 bases in the middle. CDR3 sequence (DNA): TGTGCTAGTGGTTTCGACAGGTTGTTACGTCTCGGTGGCTACACCTTC. This gives the protein CASGFDRLLRLGGYTF.

V and J are TRBV13 and TRBJ2-4, with TRBD1 matching 9 bases. Germline V lookup: CDR1 PRHDT, CDR2 FYEKMQ (reference sequence). V lost 2 bases and J lost 5; bases outside the gene matches: 13. This CDR3 spans 18 amino acids. CDR3 in amino acids: CASSLFHGQGNWENIQYF. Here the CDR3 DNA reads TGTGCCAGCAGCTTATTTCACGGACAGGGGAATTGGGAAAACATTCAGTACTTC.

This chain links TRBV6-5 with TRBJ1-2; D is unresolved. CDR3 length: 14 amino acids. Germline V gene lookup returns CDR1 MNHEY and CDR2 SVGAGI. Trimming took off 0 bases at V and 4 bases at J, with 9 bases between the two ends. The CDR3 loop reads CASSYSKFSYGYTF. In nucleotides, the CDR3 is TGTGCCAGCAGTTACTCGAAATTCAGCTATGGCTACACCTTC.

The V gene is TRBV9, the J gene TRBJ2-5; 7 bases fit TRBD2. V shed 1 base and J 0 bases; nucleotides not matched to a gene: 3. Germline values: CDR1 SGDLS, CDR2 YYNGEE. The length of the CDR3 is 15 residues. The CDR3 bases are TGTGCCAGCAGCGTATGGGCGGGGGACCAAGAGACCCAGTACTTC. It yields the protein CASSVWAGDQETQYF.

The chain uses TRBV7-8 and TRBJ2-2; the D is unclear. Deletions cut 3 bases from V and 9 bases from J, with 8 bases between. The length of the CDR3 is 12 residues. Germline V gene lookup returns CDR1 SGHVS and CDR2 FQNEAQ. CDR3 protein: CASSFGSWELFF. The DNA for the CDR3 is TGTGCCAGCAGCTTCGGTAGTTGGGAGCTGTTTTTT.

The gene calls are TRBV19 and TRBJ1-2, with 8 bases fitting TRBD1. In germline, CDR1 is LNHDA, CDR2 SQIVND (reference sequence). The junction had 11 bases not matched to a gene; V was cut back by 4 bases and J by 1 base. The CDR3 runs 17 residues. The CDR3 nucleotides are TGTGCCAGTAGTAGGGGGACAGGAAGGTTCGTTAACTATGGCTACACCTTC. As protein: CASSRGTGRFVNYGYTF.

This chain uses TRBV11-2 with TRBJ1-6; D perhaps matches TRBD1 (5 bases). V was clipped by 1 base and J by 11 bases, with 9 bases between them. Germline V gene data show CDR1 as SGHAT and CDR2 as FQNNGV. This CDR3 has 13 residues. The CDR3 sequence: CASSLGGGPPLHF. For the CDR3, the DNA is TGTGCCAGCAGCTTAGGGGGCGGCCCACCCCTCCACTTT.

This sequence joins TRBV7-2 and TRBJ2-1; tentative D call: TRBD2 (6 bases). The ends were cut back, 4 bases at V and 0 bases at J, with 10 bases in the middle. CDR1 and CDR2 from the germline V gene are SGHTA and FQGNSA. This CDR3 contains 15 residues. In DNA, the CDR3 is TGTGCCAGCAGCTCGGACTATTCCTCCTACAATGAGCAGTTCTTC. Translated: CASSSDYSSYNEQFF.

This rearrangement joins TRBV10-3 to TRBJ2-5, with 11 bases identical to TRBD2. V lost 3 bases, J lost 4 bases, and 10 bases stayed unmatched. Germline values: CDR1 ENHRY, CDR2 SYGVKD. The CDR3 contains 17 residues. CDR3 sequence reads: CAISDTTEGTSGETQYF. Here the CDR3 DNA reads TGTGCCATCAGTGACACGACAGAAGGGACTAGCGGAGAGACCCAGTACTTC.

The chain combines TRBV9 with TRBJ1-2, with 10 nucleotides matching TRBD1. The V gene end was trimmed by 3 bases and the J gene end by 8 bases; junction bases not matched to a gene: 13. The length of the CDR3 is 16 residues. The germline gives CDR1 SGDLS, CDR2 YYNGEE. The CDR3 region is CASSALKRTGGVGYTF. The CDR3 DNA reads TGTGCCAGCAGCGCCTTAAAACGGACAGGGGGAGTGGGCTACACCTTC.

The chain couples TRBV7-2 to TRBJ1-1, with unresolved D. Germline CDR1 is SGHTA and CDR2 is FQGNSA. This CDR3 spans 12 amino acids. V was shortened by 5 bases and J by 7 bases, with 11 bases between the two germline ends. For the CDR3, the DNA is TGTGCCAGCAGCCCCAAACCTATTGAAGCTTTCTTT. Translation gives CASSPKPIEAFF. The complete variable domain, with remaining parts taken from reference TRBV7-2 and TRBJ1-1, reads GAGVSQSPSNKVTEKGKDVELRCDPISGHTALYWYRQSLGQGLEFLIYFQGNSAPDKSGLPSDRFSAERTGGSVSTLTIQRTQQEDSAVYLCASSPKPIEAFFGQGTRLTVV.

V gene TRBV13 combines with J gene TRBJ1-3; the D is unclear. The V end lost 5 bases, the J end lost 0 bases, and 17 bases lay between the germline ends. The CDR3 extends over 17 amino acids. Germline values: CDR1 PRHDT, CDR2 FYEKMQ (reference sequence). Here the CDR3 DNA reads TGTGCCAGCAGCCTGTTTCCCAAACTTGACTCTGGAAACACCATATATTTT. Its translation: CASSLFPKLDSGNTIYF. The full variable domain, completed using reference TRBV13 and TRBJ1-3, is AAGVIQSPRHLIKEKRETATLKCYPIPRHDTVYWYQQGPGQDPQFLISFYEKMQSDKGSIPDRFSAQQFSDYHSELNMSSLELGDSALYFCASSLFPKLDSGNTIYFGEGSWLTVV.